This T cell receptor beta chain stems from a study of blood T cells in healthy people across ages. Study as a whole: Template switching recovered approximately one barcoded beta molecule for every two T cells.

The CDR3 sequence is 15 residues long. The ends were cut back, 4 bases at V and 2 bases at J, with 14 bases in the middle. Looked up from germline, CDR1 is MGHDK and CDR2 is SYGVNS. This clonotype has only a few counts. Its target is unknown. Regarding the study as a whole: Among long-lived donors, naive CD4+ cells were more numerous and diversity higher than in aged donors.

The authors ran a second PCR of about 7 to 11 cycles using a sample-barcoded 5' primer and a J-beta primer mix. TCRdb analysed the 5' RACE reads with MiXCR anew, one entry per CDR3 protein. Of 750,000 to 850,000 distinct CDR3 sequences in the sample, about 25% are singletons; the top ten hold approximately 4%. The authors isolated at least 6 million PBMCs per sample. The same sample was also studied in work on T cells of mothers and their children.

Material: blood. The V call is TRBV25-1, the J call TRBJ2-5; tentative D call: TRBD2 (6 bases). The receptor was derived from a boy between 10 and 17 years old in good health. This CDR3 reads CASSGRDGEQETQYF. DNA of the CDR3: TGTGCCAGCAGTGGGAGGGACGGGGAACAAGAGACCCAGTACTTC.